A single T cell receptor (beta chain) is shown here with its context. In TCRdb, the 5' RACE reads were re-called with MiXCR into one record per CDR3 protein. This repertoire shows roughly 50,000 distinct CDR3 sequences, about 25% found once; its top ten account for about 3%. Germline trimming cut 4 bases from V and 4 bases from J; bases unmatched to any gene: 10. CDR1 and CDR2 (germline): SGHRS, YFSETQ. The CDR3 has 15 residues. The sequence was collected from a female donor with breast cancer. Sequencing was performed on tumor-infiltrating naive CD4+ T cells sorted from the breast tumor. The sample's subset: naive CD4+ T cells, CD4+CD45RA+CD25-. The chain couples TRBV5-1 to TRBJ2-7, with TRBD2 identical over 8 bases. The CDR3 coding sequence is TGCGCCAGCAGCCCCGGGGGTAGCGGGGAATACGAGCAGTACTTC. This sequence encodes CASSPGGSGEYEQYF.